A selection of T cell receptor beta chains follows, all from one sample in a study of blood T cell repertoires in COVID-19. The assay was immunoSEQ multiplex PCR, and TCRdb's table has in-frame clones only and misses some. The table lists about 130,000 clones, roughly 77% of them singletons, with 5% in the top ten. Sequenced material: peripheral blood. The receptors were sampled from a woman between 70 and 85 years old with COVID-19, enrolled during active disease. CDR3s include the opening cysteine and the closing phenylalanine or tryptophan. A D gene is named only where the DNA matches it firmly. Size values are once, few and many counts, or a class for expanded clones, and some rows have none.

cdr3_aa cdr3_nt d_call j_call clone_size v_call
CASSITEGNEQYF TGTGCCAGCAGTATTACCGAGGGAAACGAGCAGTACTTC . TRBJ2-7 . TRBV6-6
CASGPRVAGGSGQFF TGTGCCAGCGGGCCCCGGGTAGCGGGGGGCTCAGGTCAGTTCTTC TRBD2 TRBJ2-1 . TRBV2
CASSQGGGASGGPTDTQYF TGTGCCAGCAGCCAAGGAGGCGGGGCTAGCGGGGGGCCCACAGATACGCAGTATTTT TRBD2 TRBJ2-3 . TRBV4-2
CASSHSRQATGEKLFF TGTGCCAGCAGTCATTCCAGACAGGCCACAGGGGAAAAACTGTTTTTT . TRBJ1-4 . TRBV28
CAWSVGDREINEQFF TGTGCCTGGAGTGTAGGGGACAGGGAAATCAATGAGCAGTTCTTC TRBD1 TRBJ2-1 . TRBV30
CASSLSSYQPQHF TGTGCCAGCAGTTTGAGCTCGTATCAGCCCCAGCATTTT . TRBJ1-5 . TRBV12-3/TRBV12-4
CATSNPGTQGPGELFF TGTGCCACCAGTAACCCGGGAACCCAGGGGCCCGGGGAGCTGTTTTTT . TRBJ2-2 . TRBV15
CASATDHYNSPLHF TGTGCCAGCGCGACAGACCACTATAATTCACCCCTCCACTTT . TRBJ1-6 . TRBV6-4
CASSSGTGYLSIAFF TGCGCCAGCAGCTCCGGGACAGGGTATTTAAGCATAGCTTTCTTT TRBD1 TRBJ1-1 . TRBV5-1
CASNRGRALNEKLFF TGTGCCAGCAACAGGGGGCGGGCGCTAAATGAAAAACTGTTTTTT TRBD1 TRBJ1-4 . TRBV28
CASSLQGASSGNTIYF TGCGCCAGCAGCTTACAGGGGGCGAGCTCTGGAAACACCATATATTTT TRBD1 TRBJ1-3 . TRBV5-1
CASSFAETQYF TGTGCCAGCAGTTTTGCGGAGACCCAGTACTTC . TRBJ2-5 . TRBV12-3/TRBV12-4
CASSPWSLSYQPQHF TGCGCCAGCAGTCCTTGGAGTCTTTCCTACCAGCCCCAGCATTTT . TRBJ1-5 . TRBV23-1
CASSPVSILAGEQETQYF TGTGCCAGCAGCCCGGTATCCATTCTAGCGGGGGAGCAAGAGACCCAGTACTTC TRBD2 TRBJ2-5 . TRBV11-2
CASSLRGSTYEQYF TGTGCCAGCAGTTTAAGGGGGTCTACCTACGAGCAGTACTTC . TRBJ2-7 . TRBV6-5
CASSSGTEAFF TGTGCCAGCAGTTCAGGCACTGAAGCTTTCTTT . TRBJ1-1 . TRBV28
CASSQPFPGQPQHF TGTGCCAGCAGTCAGCCCTTCCCGGGGCAGCCCCAGCATTTT . TRBJ1-5 . TRBV28
CASSLASPGQGGAETQYF TGTGCCAGCAGCTTAGCCTCCCCCGGACAGGGTGGCGCGGAGACCCAGTACTTC TRBD1 TRBJ2-5 . TRBV11-2
CASSLASQQGRETQYF TGCGCCAGCAGCTTGGCGTCCCAACAGGGGCGAGAGACCCAGTACTTC TRBD1 TRBJ2-5 . TRBV5-1
CASSESSGSYNEQFF TGTGCCAGCAGTGAATCTAGCGGCTCCTACAATGAGCAGTTCTTC TRBD2 TRBJ2-1 . TRBV6-1
CASSQVPGQGAAGYGYTF TGCGCCAGCAGCCAGGTACCGGGACAGGGGGCGGCGGGCTATGGCTACACCTTC TRBD1 TRBJ1-2 . TRBV4-1
CASSSDRGPNYGYTF TGTGCCAGCAGCTCAGACAGGGGGCCCAACTATGGCTACACCTTC TRBD1 TRBJ1-2 . TRBV7-9
CASSFGRNTEAFF TGTGCCAGCAGCTTCGGTAGGAACACTGAAGCTTTCTTT . TRBJ1-1 . TRBV7-6
CASSLERGGYTF TGTGCCAGCTCACTGGAACGGGGTGGCTACACCTTC . TRBJ1-2 . TRBV18
CASSLGVGQGDSYEQYF TGTGCCAGCAGCTTAGGGGTCGGACAGGGGGATTCCTACGAGCAGTACTTC TRBD1 TRBJ2-7 . TRBV7-6
CASSPQTGTQETQYF TGTGCCAGCTCACCTCAGACAGGGACCCAAGAGACCCAGTACTTC TRBD1 TRBJ2-5 . TRBV18
CASSIHERAANTGELFF TGTGCCAGTAGTATCCACGAGAGGGCCGCAAACACCGGGGAGCTGTTTTTT . TRBJ2-2 . TRBV19
CASTQGGGSPLHF TGCGCCAGCACCCAGGGAGGCGGCTCACCCCTCCACTTT . TRBJ1-6 . TRBV4-1
CASSRNPLTGTGDTEAFF TGTGCCAGCAGCCGAAACCCTCTCACAGGGACAGGTGACACTGAAGCTTTCTTT TRBD1 TRBJ1-1 . TRBV11-2
CASSPLTGGWAEQYF TGTGCCAGCAGCCCTTTGACAGGGGGATGGGCCGAGCAGTACTTC TRBD1 TRBJ2-7 few TRBV11-1
CASAWGQGSSMGYTF TGTGCCAGCGCTTGGGGACAGGGGAGTTCAATGGGCTACACCTTC TRBD1 TRBJ1-2 . TRBV5-8
CASSLGGPSGNTIYF TGTGCCAGCAGCTTAGGAGGTCCCTCTGGAAACACCATATATTTT . TRBJ1-3 . TRBV7-9
CASGASGNTIYF TGTGCCAGTGGGGCCTCTGGAAACACCATATATTTT . TRBJ1-3 . TRBV19
CASSLDGTGNQPQHF TGTGCCAGCAGCTTAGATGGGACAGGCAATCAGCCCCAGCATTTT TRBD1 TRBJ1-5 . TRBV7-2
CASSIGGVSEAFF TGTGCCAGCAGTATAGGGGGCGTGAGTGAAGCTTTCTTT TRBD1 TRBJ1-1 . TRBV12-3/TRBV12-4
CASSIRKSPGWNEQYF TGTGCCAGTAGTATAAGGAAGTCTCCGGGGTGGAATGAGCAGTACTTC . TRBJ2-7 . TRBV19
CASSIVIGQAIYGYTF TGTGCCAGTAGTATTGTCATAGGACAGGCAATCTATGGCTACACCTTC TRBD1 TRBJ1-2 . TRBV19
CASSLTRYRGVNTEAFF TGTGCCAGCAGTCTCACCCGGTACAGGGGGGTAAACACTGAAGCTTTCTTT TRBD1 TRBJ1-1 few TRBV28
CASSPGTSGTGELFF TGTGCCAGCTCGCCCGGGACTAGCGGGACCGGGGAGCTGTTTTTT TRBD2 TRBJ2-2 . TRBV18
CASSPSRGQGGNEQFF TGTGCCAGCTCACCATCTCGGGGACAGGGGGGGAATGAGCAGTTCTTC TRBD1 TRBJ2-1 . TRBV18
CASSSAGVDTQYF TGTGCCAGCAGCTCGGCCGGAGTGGATACGCAGTATTTT . TRBJ2-3 . TRBV7-3
CASSINGQGETQYF TGTGCCAGCAGTATCAACGGACAGGGAGAGACCCAGTACTTC TRBD1 TRBJ2-5 . TRBV2